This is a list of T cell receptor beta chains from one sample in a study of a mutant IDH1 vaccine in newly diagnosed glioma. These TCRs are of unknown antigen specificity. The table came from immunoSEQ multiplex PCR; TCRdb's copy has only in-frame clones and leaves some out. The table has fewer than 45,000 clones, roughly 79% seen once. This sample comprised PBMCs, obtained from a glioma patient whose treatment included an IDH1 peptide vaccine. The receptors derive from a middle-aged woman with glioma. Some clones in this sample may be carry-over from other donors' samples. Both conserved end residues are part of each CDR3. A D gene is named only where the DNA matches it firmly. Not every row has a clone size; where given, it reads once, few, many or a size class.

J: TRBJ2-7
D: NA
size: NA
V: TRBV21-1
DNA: TGTGCCAGCAGCAAAGAGGGAGCTTACGAGCAGTACTTC
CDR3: CASSKEGAYEQYF

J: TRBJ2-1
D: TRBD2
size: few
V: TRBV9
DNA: TGTGCCAGCAGCGTAGAGGGACTAGCCGTTCTTCGAGAGCAGTTCTTC
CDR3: CASSVEGLAVLREQFF

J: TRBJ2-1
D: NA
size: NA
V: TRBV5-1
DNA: TGCGCCAGCAGCTTGGGGGGAAGCTCCTACAATGAGCAGTTCTTC
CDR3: CASSLGGSSYNEQFF

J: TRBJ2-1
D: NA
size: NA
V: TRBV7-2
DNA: TGTGCCAGCAGCCGAGGATCACTAAGGGTCTACAATGAGCAGTTCTTC
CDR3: CASSRGSLRVYNEQFF

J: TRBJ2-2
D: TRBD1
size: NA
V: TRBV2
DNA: TGTGCCAGCAGTGAGGGAGGGACAGGGGCCACCGGGGAGCTGTTTTTT
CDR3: CASSEGGTGATGELFF

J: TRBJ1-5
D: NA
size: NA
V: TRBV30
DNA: TGTGCCTGGAGCGGGGGACCCCAAATGGACCAGCCCCAGCATTTT
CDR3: CAWSGGPQMDQPQHF

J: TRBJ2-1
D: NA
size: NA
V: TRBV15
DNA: TGTGCCACCAGCAGAGATCTAGGTTTGCCGCCCTACAATGAGCAGTTCTTC
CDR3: CATSRDLGLPPYNEQFF

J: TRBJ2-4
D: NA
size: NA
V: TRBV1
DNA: TGCACCAGCAGCCAAGATCTCAGCGAGACTAGCGGGAGGGCCCCCAAAAACATTCAGTACTTC
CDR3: CTSSQDLSETSGRAPKNIQYF

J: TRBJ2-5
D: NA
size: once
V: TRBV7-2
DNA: TGTGCCAGCAGCTGGACCGGGACTGAAGAGACCCAGTACTTC
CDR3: CASSWTGTEETQYF

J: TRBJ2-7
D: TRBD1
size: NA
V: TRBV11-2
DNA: TGTGCCAGCAGCTTAGCTCTGGACAGGGGCTACGAGCAGTACTTC
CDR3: CASSLALDRGYEQYF

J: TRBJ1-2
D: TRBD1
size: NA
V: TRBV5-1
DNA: TGCGCCAGCAGCCCAGGGGGCGCATTCAACTATGGCTACACCTTC
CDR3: CASSPGGAFNYGYTF

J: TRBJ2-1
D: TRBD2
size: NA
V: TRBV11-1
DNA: TGTGCCAGCAGCTTAGGTCGCTGGCGGGAGGGATACAATGAGCAGTTCTTC
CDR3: CASSLGRWREGYNEQFF

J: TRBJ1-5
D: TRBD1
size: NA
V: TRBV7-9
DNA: TGTGCCAGCAGCTCAGGACAGGGGAATCAGCCCCAGCATTTT
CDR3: CASSSGQGNQPQHF

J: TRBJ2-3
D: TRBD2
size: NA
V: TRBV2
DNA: TGTGCCAGCAGTCCTCCCAGATTTAGCGGGAGGTCAACAGATACGCAGTATTTT
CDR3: CASSPPRFSGRSTDTQYF

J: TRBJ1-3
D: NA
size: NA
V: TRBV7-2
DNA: TGTGCCAGCAGAGCTACAGGGACTGGAAACACCATATATTTT
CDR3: CASRATGTGNTIYF

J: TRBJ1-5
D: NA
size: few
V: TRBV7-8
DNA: TGTGCCAGCAGCTTACGGGAAGAGGGGCCCCAGCATTTT
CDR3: CASSLREEGPQHF

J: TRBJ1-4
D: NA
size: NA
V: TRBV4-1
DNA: TGCGCCAGCAGCCAAGAGGGGAGAGATGAAAAACTGTTTTTT
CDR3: CASSQEGRDEKLFF

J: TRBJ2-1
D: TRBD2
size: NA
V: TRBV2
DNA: TGTGCCAGCTTGAGACTAGCGGGGGCCTACAATGAGCAGTTCTTC
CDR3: CASLRLAGAYNEQFF

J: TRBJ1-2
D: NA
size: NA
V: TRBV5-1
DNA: TGCGCCAGCAGCTTGGGTGCGGATGGCTACACCTTC
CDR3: CASSLGADGYTF

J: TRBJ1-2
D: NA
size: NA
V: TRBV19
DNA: TGTGCCAGTTACAGGGTTGGCTACACCTTC
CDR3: CASYRVGYTF

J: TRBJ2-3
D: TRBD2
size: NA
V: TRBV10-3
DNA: TGTGCCATCAGTGACCCCTCAGCGGGGGGAGGCACAGATACGCAGTATTTT
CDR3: CAISDPSAGGGTDTQYF

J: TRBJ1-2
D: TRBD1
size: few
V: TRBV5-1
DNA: TGCGCCAGCAGCCTTACGACAGGGGGCGCCGGGGGCTACACCTTC
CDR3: CASSLTTGGAGGYTF

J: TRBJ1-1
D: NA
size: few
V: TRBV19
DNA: TGTGCCAGTAGTGGCGGGGGAAGCACTGAAGCTTTCTTT
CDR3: CASSGGGSTEAFF

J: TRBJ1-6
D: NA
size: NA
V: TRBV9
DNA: TGTGCCAGCAGCTCCCGGGTAGGCCTGGGTTCACCCCTCCACTTT
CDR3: CASSSRVGLGSPLHF

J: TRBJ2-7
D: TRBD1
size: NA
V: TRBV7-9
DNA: TGTGCCAGCAGCTTAGGGGGACAGGGTCGCGAGCAGTACTTC
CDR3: CASSLGGQGREQYF